This TCR beta chain stems from a study of cytomegalovirus exposure and HLA in healthy donors. Study background: Previous work identified around 120 million unique TCR beta sequences from some 170 million T cells.

This CDR3 spans 14 amino acids. Germline values: CDR1 MNHNS, CDR2 SASEGT. V dropped 5 bases and J dropped 1 base, with 9 bases sitting between them. A multiplex PCR was run with 60 Vbeta primers and 13 Jbeta primers. Libraries were prepared by immunoSEQ multiplex PCR; TCRdb keeps only in-frame clonotypes and omits some of them. Here the sample spans some 130,000 clones, about 78% being singletons. V gene TRBV6-1 combines with J gene TRBJ1-5; the D gene is possibly TRBD1 (6 bases). What was sequenced was PBMCs. The source is a female donor in good health and CMV-seronegative. CDR3: CASSTGTSNQPQHF. The CDR3 DNA reads as TGTGCCAGCAGTACAGGGACGAGCAATCAGCCCCAGCATTTT.